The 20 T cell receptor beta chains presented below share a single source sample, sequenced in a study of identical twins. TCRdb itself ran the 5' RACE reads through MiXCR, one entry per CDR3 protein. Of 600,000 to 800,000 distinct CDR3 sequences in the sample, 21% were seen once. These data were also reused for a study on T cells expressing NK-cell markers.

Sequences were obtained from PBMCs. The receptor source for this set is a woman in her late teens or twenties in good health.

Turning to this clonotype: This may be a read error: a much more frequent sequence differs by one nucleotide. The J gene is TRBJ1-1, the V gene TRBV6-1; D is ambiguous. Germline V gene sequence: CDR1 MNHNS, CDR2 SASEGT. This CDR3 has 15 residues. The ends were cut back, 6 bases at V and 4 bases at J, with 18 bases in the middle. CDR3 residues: CASRPSPYSSTEAFF. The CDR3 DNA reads TGTGCCAGCAGACCTAGCCCCTATTCTAGCACTGAAGCTTTCTTT.

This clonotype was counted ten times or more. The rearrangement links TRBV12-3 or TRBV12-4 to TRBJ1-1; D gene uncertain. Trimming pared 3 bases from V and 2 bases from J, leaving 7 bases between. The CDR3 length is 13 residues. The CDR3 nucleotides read TGTGCCAGCAGTTTTGGGAGAAACACTGAAGCTTTCTTT. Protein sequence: CASSFGRNTEAFF.

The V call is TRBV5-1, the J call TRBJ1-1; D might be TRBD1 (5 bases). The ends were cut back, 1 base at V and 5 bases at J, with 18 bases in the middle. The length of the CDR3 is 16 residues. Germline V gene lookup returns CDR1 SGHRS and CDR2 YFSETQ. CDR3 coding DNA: TGCGCCAGCAGCTTGAGGGCAGGGAGGCGTATAACTGAAGCTTTCTTT. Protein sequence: CASSLRAGRRITEAFF.

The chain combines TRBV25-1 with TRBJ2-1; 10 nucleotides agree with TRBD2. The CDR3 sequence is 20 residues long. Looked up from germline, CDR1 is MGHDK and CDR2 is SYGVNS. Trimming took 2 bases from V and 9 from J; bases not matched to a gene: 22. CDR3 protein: CASSERGGGLAGARVTEQFF. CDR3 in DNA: TGTGCCAGCAGTGAAAGAGGCGGTGGGCTAGCGGGAGCTAGAGTGACTGAGCAGTTCTTC.

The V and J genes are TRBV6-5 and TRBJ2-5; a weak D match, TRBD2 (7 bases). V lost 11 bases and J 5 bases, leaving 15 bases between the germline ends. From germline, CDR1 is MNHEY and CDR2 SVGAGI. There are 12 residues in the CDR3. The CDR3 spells CAGGGGLETQYF. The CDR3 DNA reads TGTGCCGGGGGGGGGGGCTTGGAGACCCAGTACTTC.

The DNA of the CDR3 is TGCAGTGCTAGAAAAGAAGGGGGCTTCTCACCCCTCCACTTT. Translating it yields CSARKEGGFSPLHF. The chain couples TRBV20-1 to TRBJ1-6; 7 bases map to TRBD1. The CDR3 length is 14 residues. Per germline, CDR1 DFQATT and CDR2 SNEGSKA (reference sequence). Trimming cost V 2 bases and J 10 bases; bases outside gene matches: 8.

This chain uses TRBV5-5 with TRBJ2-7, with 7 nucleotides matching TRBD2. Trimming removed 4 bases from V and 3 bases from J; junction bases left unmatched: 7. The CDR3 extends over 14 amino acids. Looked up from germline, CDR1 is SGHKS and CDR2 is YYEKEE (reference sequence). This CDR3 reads CASSREREVYEQYF. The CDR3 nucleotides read TGTGCCAGCAGCCGCGAGCGGGAAGTCTACGAGCAGTACTTC.

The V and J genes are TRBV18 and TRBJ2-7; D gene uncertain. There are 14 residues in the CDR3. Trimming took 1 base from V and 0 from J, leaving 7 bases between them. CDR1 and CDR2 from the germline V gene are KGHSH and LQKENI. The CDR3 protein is CASSPQSDSYEQYF. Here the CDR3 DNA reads TGTGCCAGCTCACCACAAAGCGACTCCTACGAGCAGTACTTC.

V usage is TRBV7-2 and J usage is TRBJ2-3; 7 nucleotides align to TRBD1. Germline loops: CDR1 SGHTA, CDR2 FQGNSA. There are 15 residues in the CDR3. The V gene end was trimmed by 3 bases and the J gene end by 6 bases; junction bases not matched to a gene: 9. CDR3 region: CASSFRQGLTDTQYF. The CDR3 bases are TGTGCCAGCAGCTTCAGACAGGGCCTCACGGATACGCAGTATTTT. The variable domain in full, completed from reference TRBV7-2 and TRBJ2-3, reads GAGVSQSPSNKVTEKGKDVELRCDPISGHTALYWYRQSLGQGLEFLIYFQGNSAPDKSGLPSDRFSAERTGGSVSTLTIQRTQQEDSAVYLCASSFRQGLTDTQYFGPGTRLTVL.

The chain's CDR3 is CASSESVGFRTQRTDTQYF. CDR3 sequence (DNA): TGTGCCAGCAGTGAATCAGTCGGGTTCAGGACACAGCGCACAGATACGCAGTATTTT. The chain carries TRBV6-4 and TRBJ2-3; D possibly corresponds to TRBD1 (5 bases). V was cut by 3 bases and J by 1 base, with 23 bases left in between. The CDR3 is 19 residues long. Germline V gives CDR1 MRHNA, CDR2 SNTAGT.

This CDR3 is CASRGGGPTEQYF. In nucleotides, the CDR3 is TGTGCCAGCAGAGGGGGGGGGCCGACCGAGCAGTACTTC. V usage is TRBV6-1 and J usage is TRBJ2-7, with a possible D match to TRBD2 (7 bases). V was trimmed by 6 bases and J by 6 bases, leaving 15 bases between them. Germline assignment: CDR1 MNHNS and CDR2 SASEGT. This CDR3 is 13 amino acids long.

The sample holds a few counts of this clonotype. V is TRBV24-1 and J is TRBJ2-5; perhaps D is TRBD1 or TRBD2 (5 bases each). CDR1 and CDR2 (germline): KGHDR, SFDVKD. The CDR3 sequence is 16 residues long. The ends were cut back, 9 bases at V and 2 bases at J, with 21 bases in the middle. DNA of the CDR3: TGTGCCACCTGCCCCCCCCCACGGGGCGTTCAAGAGACCCAGTACTTC. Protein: CATCPPPRGVQETQYF.

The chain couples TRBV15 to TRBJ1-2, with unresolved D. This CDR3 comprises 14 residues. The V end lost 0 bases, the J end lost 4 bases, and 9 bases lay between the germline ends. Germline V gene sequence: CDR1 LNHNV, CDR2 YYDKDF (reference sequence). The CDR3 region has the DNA TGTGCCACCAGCAGAGAGGGGTCTCCCTATGGCTACACCTTC. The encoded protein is CATSREGSPYGYTF.

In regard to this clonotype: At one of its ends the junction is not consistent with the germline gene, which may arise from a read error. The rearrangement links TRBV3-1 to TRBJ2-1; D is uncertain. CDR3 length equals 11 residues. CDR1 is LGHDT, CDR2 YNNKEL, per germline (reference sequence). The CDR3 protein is CASSQASVRLF. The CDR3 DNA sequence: TGTGCCAGCAGCCAAGCCAGCGTTCGACTCTTC.

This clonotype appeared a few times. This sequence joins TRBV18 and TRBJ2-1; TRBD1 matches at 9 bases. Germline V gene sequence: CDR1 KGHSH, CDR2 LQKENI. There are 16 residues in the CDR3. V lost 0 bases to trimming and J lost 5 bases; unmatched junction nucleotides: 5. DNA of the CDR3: TGTGCCAGCTCACCACCGGGACAGGGCTGGAACAATGAGCAGTTCTTC. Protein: CASSPPGQGWNNEQFF. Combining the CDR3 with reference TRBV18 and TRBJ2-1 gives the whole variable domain NAGVMQNPRHLVRRRGQEARLRCSPMKGHSHVYWYRQLPEEGLKFMVYLQKENIIDESGMPKERFSAEFPKEGPSILRIQQVVRGDSAAYFCASSPPGQGWNNEQFFGPGTRLTVL.

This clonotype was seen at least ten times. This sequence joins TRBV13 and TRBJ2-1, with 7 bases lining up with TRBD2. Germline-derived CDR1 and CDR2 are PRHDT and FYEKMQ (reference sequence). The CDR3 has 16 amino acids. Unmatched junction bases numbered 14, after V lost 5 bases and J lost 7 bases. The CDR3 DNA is TGTGCCAGCAGCCTAGACGGGCGGGAGAGGGCAAATGAGCAGTTCTTC. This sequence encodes CASSLDGRERANEQFF. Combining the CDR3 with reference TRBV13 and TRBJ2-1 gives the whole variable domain AAGVIQSPRHLIKEKRETATLKCYPIPRHDTVYWYQQGPGQDPQFLISFYEKMQSDKGSIPDRFSAQQFSDYHSELNMSSLELGDSALYFCASSLDGRERANEQFFGPGTRLTVL.

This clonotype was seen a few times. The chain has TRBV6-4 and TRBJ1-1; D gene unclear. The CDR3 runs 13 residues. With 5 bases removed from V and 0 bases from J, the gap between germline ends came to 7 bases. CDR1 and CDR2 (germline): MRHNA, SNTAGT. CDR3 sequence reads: CASSYHLNTEAFF. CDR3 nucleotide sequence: TGTGCCAGCAGTTATCACTTGAACACTGAAGCTTTCTTT.

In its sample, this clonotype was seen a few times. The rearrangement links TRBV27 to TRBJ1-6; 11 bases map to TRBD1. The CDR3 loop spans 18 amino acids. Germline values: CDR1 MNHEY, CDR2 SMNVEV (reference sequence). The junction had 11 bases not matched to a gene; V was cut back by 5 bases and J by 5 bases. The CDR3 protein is CASSRWDRGFSNNSPLHF. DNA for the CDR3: TGTGCCAGCAGTCGCTGGGACAGGGGGTTTTCTAATAATTCACCCCTCCACTTT.

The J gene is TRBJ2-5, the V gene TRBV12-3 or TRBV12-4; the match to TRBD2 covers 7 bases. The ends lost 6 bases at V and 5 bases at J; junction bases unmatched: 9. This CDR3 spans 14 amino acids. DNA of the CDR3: TGTGCCAGCAGCCGGGACTGGGGGGGGGAGACCCAGTACTTC. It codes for CASSRDWGGETQYF.

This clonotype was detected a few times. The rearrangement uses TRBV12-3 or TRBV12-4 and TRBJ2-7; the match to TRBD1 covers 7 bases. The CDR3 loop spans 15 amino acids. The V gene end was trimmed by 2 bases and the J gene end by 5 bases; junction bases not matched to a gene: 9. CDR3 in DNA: TGTGCCAGCAGTTTAAAAGGGGGCATGAGGCACGAGCAGTACTTC. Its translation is CASSLKGGMRHEQYF.